The 31 T cell receptor beta chains reported below all come from one sample, sequenced in a study of T cell responses to AZD1222 COVID-19 vaccine. The repertoire was sequenced with immunoSEQ multiplex PCR; TCRdb's copy has only in-frame clones and lacks some. The table has about 96,000 clones, approximately 90% seen once. Here the sequenced sample was peripheral blood, taken on day 0 of AZD1222 vaccination. The receptors were gathered from an adult in good health.

V and J are TRBV11-2 and TRBJ1-3, with TRBD1 identical over 9 bases. J was trimmed by 4 bases and V by 5 bases; bases with no gene match: 6. The CDR3 is made up of 15 amino acids. CDR1 is SGHAT and CDR2 is FQNNGV in the germline V gene. In nucleotides, the CDR3 is TGTGCCAGCAGCGCCAGGACAGGGGACGGAAACACCATATATTTT. Its protein is CASSARTGDGNTIYF.

The V call is TRBV5-1, the J call TRBJ1-5; 11 bases are shared with TRBD1. J lost 7 bases, V lost 3 bases, and 6 bases had no gene match. Looked up from germline, CDR1 is SGHRS and CDR2 is YFSETQ. The CDR3 sequence is 15 residues long. CDR3 loop: CASSSGQGEGQPQHF. Written as DNA, the CDR3 is TGCGCCAGCAGCTCGGGACAGGGGGAAGGCCAGCCCCAGCATTTT.

The gene calls are TRBV11-2 and TRBJ1-2; 10 nucleotides align to TRBD1. This CDR3 comprises 16 residues. The junction had 5 bases not matched to a gene; V was cut back by 0 bases and J by 4 bases. From germline, CDR1 is SGHAT and CDR2 FQNNGV. CDR3 nucleotides: TGTGCCAGCAGCTTAGATGGGGGGACAGGGGCCTATGGCTACACCTTC. Protein sequence: CASSLDGGTGAYGYTF. Full variable domain (remainder filled in from reference TRBV11-2 and TRBJ1-2): EAGVAQSPRYKIIEKRQSVAFWCNPISGHATLYWYQQILGQGPKLLIQFQNNGVVDDSQLPKDRFSAERLKGVDSTLKIQPAKLEDSAVYLCASSLDGGTGAYGYTFGSGTRLTVV.

The chain employs TRBV2 and TRBJ2-7; possibly TRBD1 for D (5 bases). The CDR3 loop spans 16 amino acids. Germline assignment: CDR1 SNHLY and CDR2 FYNNEI. Trimming took 5 bases from V and 3 from J, leaving 20 bases between them. The CDR3 loop is CASSPIMTARIYEQYF. DNA of the CDR3: TGTGCCAGCAGTCCTATTATGACAGCTCGAATCTACGAGCAGTACTTC.

The chain combines TRBV7-2 with TRBJ2-7; D gene ambiguous. This CDR3 is 19 amino acids long. V was trimmed by 3 bases and J by 5 bases, leaving 29 bases between them. Germline V gene sequence: CDR1 SGHTA, CDR2 FQGNSA. This CDR3 is CASSFGKAWSRHLTHEQYF. CDR3 nucleotide sequence: TGTGCCAGCAGCTTTGGGAAGGCCTGGAGCAGACACCTTACCCACGAGCAGTACTTC.

This clone showed up just once. The genes are TRBV18 and TRBJ2-2; 12 positions agree with TRBD1. The CDR3 totals 19 residues. Germline CDR1 and CDR2: KGHSH and LQKENI. V lost 5 bases to trimming and J lost 7 bases; unmatched junction nucleotides: 17. Written as DNA, the CDR3 is TGTGCCAGCTCAACCGGGACAGGGGGCCGCTCGGGGCTCTACGGGGAGCTGTTTTTT. Residues: CASSTGTGGRSGLYGELFF. The entire variable domain, with the rest obtained from reference TRBV18 and TRBJ2-2, is as follows: NAGVMQNPRHLVRRRGQEARLRCSPMKGHSHVYWYRQLPEEGLKFMVYLQKENIIDESGMPKERFSAEFPKEGPSILRIQQVVRGDSAAYFCASSTGTGGRSGLYGELFFGEGSRLTVL.

The chain couples TRBV6-5 to TRBJ1-4, with TRBD1 as a possible D gene (5 bases). The CDR3 covers 14 residues. The V end was cut by 2 bases, the J end by 8 bases, with 12 bases between. Germline-derived CDR1 and CDR2 are MNHEY and SVGAGI. The CDR3 DNA sequence: TGTGCCAGCAGTTACAGGGGTGGGCGGGAAAAACTGTTTTTT. It specifies CASSYRGGREKLFF.

The chain has TRBV7-9 and TRBJ2-4; D is unresolved. The CDR3 covers 12 residues. CDR1 is SEHNR, CDR2 FQNEAQ, per germline (reference sequence). V was shortened by 5 bases and J by 10 bases, with 12 bases between the two germline ends. This chain's CDR3 is CASSPPGWIQYF. The DNA of the CDR3 is TGTGCCAGCAGCCCCCCTGGATGGATTCAGTACTTC.

The genes are TRBV10-3 and TRBJ2-3; 7 bases line up with TRBD1. Trimming at V came to 5 bases and at J to 6 bases, leaving 8 bases not matched to a gene. Germline-derived CDR1 and CDR2 are ENHRY and SYGVKD. This CDR3 is 14 amino acids long. The CDR3 protein is CAISPGQKEDTQYF. DNA of the CDR3: TGTGCCATCAGTCCGGGACAGAAGGAGGATACGCAGTATTTT.

This clone was seen more than once but under ten times. This rearrangement joins TRBV15 to TRBJ1-1, with D uncertain. The CDR3 loop spans 13 amino acids. Trimming left V 4 bases short and J 1 base short, with 7 bases between. Germline assignment: CDR1 LNHNV and CDR2 YYDKDF (reference sequence). The CDR3 bases are TGTGCCACCAGCACTCAACCGAACACTGAAGCTTTCTTT. This encodes CATSTQPNTEAFF.

V is TRBV28 and J is TRBJ1-2; D remains unclear. CDR3 length: 13 residues. Trimming pared 7 bases from V and 3 bases from J, leaving 12 bases between. Germline-derived CDR1 and CDR2 are MDHEN and SYDVKM. Here the CDR3 reads CASTWGTDYGYTF. In DNA, the CDR3 is TGTGCCAGCACATGGGGAACTGACTATGGCTACACCTTC.

The chain has TRBV19 and TRBJ1-2; the D is unclear. The CDR3 consists of 13 residues. The germline V gene has CDR1 LNHDA and CDR2 SQIVND (reference sequence). V lost 5 bases and J 2 bases, leaving 9 bases between the germline ends. CDR3 in DNA: TGTGCCAGTAGTCGAGCCAGGAACTATGGCTACACCTTC. Translated: CASSRARNYGYTF.

J is TRBJ1-2 and V is TRBV28; D perhaps matches TRBD1 (6 bases). Germline CDR1 and CDR2: MDHEN and SYDVKM. V lost 8 bases and J 0 bases, leaving 19 bases between the germline ends. The CDR3 spans 16 residues. In DNA form, the CDR3 reads TGTGCCAGCGTCTCTAGGGGGGGCGCTTCTAACTATGGCTACACCTTC. Amino acids: CASVSRGGASNYGYTF.

The V call is TRBV5-1, the J call TRBJ1-2; 8 positions agree with TRBD1. This CDR3 contains 13 residues. Germline trimming cut 7 bases from V and 0 bases from J; bases unmatched to any gene: 2. Germline CDR1 is SGHRS and CDR2 is YFSETQ. This chain's CDR3 is CASRQGTNYGYTF. DNA for the CDR3: TGCGCCAGCCGACAGGGGACTAACTATGGCTACACCTTC.

This chain connects TRBV2 to TRBJ1-3; D perhaps matches TRBD1 (5 bases). Germline assignment: CDR1 SNHLY and CDR2 FYNNEI. The CDR3 covers 11 residues. V was trimmed by 6 bases and J by 10 bases, leaving 10 bases between them. The CDR3 DNA reads as TGTGCCAGCAGCAGGGACTCAACCATATATTTT. The encoded protein is CASSRDSTIYF.

The CDR3 DNA reads as TGTGCCAGTAGTATCAATTTGGGACCGGGACAGGGGACTGGCTACACCTTC. Translating gives CASSINLGPGQGTGYTF. The rearrangement uses TRBV19 and TRBJ1-2, with TRBD1 matching over 10 bases. The V gene end was trimmed by 3 bases and the J gene end by 7 bases; junction bases not matched to a gene: 14. Germline V gene lookup returns CDR1 LNHDA and CDR2 SQIVND (reference sequence). This CDR3 is 17 amino acids long.

The chain is built from TRBV19 and TRBJ2-2; 14 bases map to TRBD2. The CDR3 spans 17 residues. The germline gives CDR1 LNHDA, CDR2 SQIVND (reference sequence). Trimming cost V 4 bases and J 6 bases; bases outside gene matches: 7. CDR3 DNA sequence: TGTGCCAGTAGTAAGACTAGCGGGGGGGCCCTGGCCGGGGAGCTGTTTTTT. Translated: CASSKTSGGALAGELFF.

V gene TRBV2 combines with J gene TRBJ1-4; the D is unclear. The V end lost 8 bases, the J end lost 0 bases, and 28 bases lay between the germline ends. The CDR3 loop spans 20 amino acids. Germline CDR1 reads SNHLY; CDR2 reads FYNNEI. The CDR3 DNA follows: TGTGCCAGCCGGGTGTCGCACAGCAGCGCCGGTAGGGCAACTAATGAAAAACTGTTTTTT. Protein sequence: CASRVSHSSAGRATNEKLFF.

The chain uses TRBV21-1 and TRBJ1-3. TRBV21-1 is marked as a pseudogene. CDR3 length: 18 amino acids. DNA of the CDR3: TGTGCCAGCAGCAACCTAAATACGTGGCCAGCCTCTGGAAACACCATATATTTT. As protein: CASSNLNTWPASGNTIYF.

The V and J genes are TRBV19 and TRBJ1-1; D may be TRBD1 (6 bases). The CDR3 length is 15 residues. Germline loops: CDR1 LNHDA, CDR2 SQIVND (reference sequence). V lost 6 bases to trimming and J lost 4 bases, with 18 bases between them. CDR3 in DNA: TGTGCCAGTAGCCTCCCGGGGGCGTTGAGCACTGAAGCTTTCTTT. Its translation is CASSLPGALSTEAFF.

This chain joins TRBV9 and TRBJ1-1; 8 nucleotides agree with TRBD1. This CDR3 region has 13 residues. V lost 4 bases, J lost 7 bases, and 6 bases stayed unmatched. The V gene's germline CDR1 is SGDLS and CDR2 YYNGEE. CDR3 in DNA: TGTGCCAGCAGCCTCGGACAGGGTATTGAAGCTTTCTTT. It encodes CASSLGQGIEAFF.

V and J are TRBV11-2 and TRBJ2-2, with D perhaps TRBD1 (6 bases). CDR1 SGHAT and CDR2 FQNNGV come from the germline V gene. The CDR3 is 17 amino acids. V lost 5 bases and J lost 2, with 18 bases in between. For the CDR3, the DNA is TGTGCCAGCAGCCCAAGAGAGGGACAAGAAAACACCGGGGAGCTGTTTTTT. This sequence encodes CASSPREGQENTGELFF.

V gene TRBV14 combines with J gene TRBJ1-2; TRBD1 matches at 9 bases. The J segment lost 4 bases and the V segment lost 4 bases, leaving 4 bases of the junction unmatched. The CDR3 sequence is 14 residues long. CDR1 and CDR2 from the germline V gene are SGHDN and FVKESK. The CDR3 nucleotides are TGTGCCAGCAGCCCCCCGGGACAGGGCTATGGCTACACCTTC. This translates into CASSPPGQGYGYTF.

This sequence joins TRBV6-6 and TRBJ1-2; D may be TRBD1 (6 bases). This CDR3 comprises 13 residues. The V end lost 6 bases, the J end lost 4 bases, and 12 bases lay between the germline ends. Germline loops: CDR1 MNHNY, CDR2 SVGAGI (reference sequence). CDR3 protein: CASSHDRRYGYTF. CDR3 bases: TGTGCCAGCAGCCACGACAGGCGCTATGGCTACACCTTC.

The rearrangement uses TRBV18 and TRBJ1-1; TRBD1 might be the D (5 bases). The germline CDR1 and CDR2 sequences are KGHSH and LQKENI. The CDR3 totals 14 residues. Trimming removed 2 bases from V and 5 bases from J, with 12 bases in between. The CDR3 here is CASSPGRGGTEAFF. CDR3 sequence (DNA): TGTGCCAGCTCACCAGGAAGGGGTGGGACTGAAGCTTTCTTT.

The gene calls are TRBV5-1 and TRBJ2-5; TRBD2 matches at 12 bases. Germline V lookup: CDR1 SGHRS, CDR2 YFSETQ. This CDR3 is built from 16 residues. The V segment lost 0 bases and the J segment 3 bases; nucleotides outside the gene matches: 3. CDR3 in amino acids: CASSLAPSGGEETQYF. In DNA, the CDR3 is TGCGCCAGCAGCTTGGCCCCTAGCGGGGGGGAAGAGACCCAGTACTTC.

This clone showed up just once. The chain uses TRBV2 and TRBJ1-1; a possible D gene is TRBD1 (6 bases). The CDR3 is made up of 14 amino acids. Per the germline V gene, CDR1 is SNHLY and CDR2 is FYNNEI. V lost 5 bases, J lost 1 base, and 11 bases lay in between. DNA for the CDR3: TGTGCCAGCAGTAAACAGGGATGGAACACTGAAGCTTTCTTT. Translation gives CASSKQGWNTEAFF.

The chain is built from TRBV19 and TRBJ1-3; unclear D gene. Between the trimmed V and J ends, which lost 3 bases and 1 base, there was a span of 7 bases. Germline V gene data show CDR1 as LNHDA and CDR2 as SQIVND (reference sequence). The CDR3 spans 14 residues. The CDR3 coding sequence is TGTGCCAGTAGTATGGCCGCTTCTGGAAACACCATATATTTT. It translates to CASSMAASGNTIYF.

The chain combines TRBV19 with TRBJ2-3; 7 nucleotides match TRBD2. With 0 bases clipped from V and 1 base from J, the junction kept 7 bases outside the gene matches. Germline CDR1 LNHDA, CDR2 SQIVND (reference sequence). CDR3 size: 17 residues. The CDR3 spells CASSIDHLAAGTDTQYF. The CDR3 DNA reads as TGTGCCAGTAGTATAGATCACCTAGCGGCTGGCACAGATACGCAGTATTTT.

The gene calls are TRBV29-1 and TRBJ1-1; D remains ambiguous. This CDR3 comprises 13 residues. Germline V CDR1 and CDR2: SQVTM, ANQGSEA. V was shortened by 5 bases and J by 4 bases, with 14 bases between the two germline ends. Here the CDR3 DNA reads TGCAGCGTTCGGTTGGTAGAGAGCACTGAAGCTTTCTTT. It specifies CSVRLVESTEAFF.

Remarks on this clone: The junction and the germline gene differ at one end; a read error may be behind it. This chain joins TRBV6-5 and TRBJ2-1; perhaps TRBD2 as D (6 bases). This CDR3 is built from 11 residues. Germline V lookup: CDR1 MNHEY, CDR2 SVGAGI. In nucleotides, the CDR3 is TGTGCCAGCTCCTCGGGACTCCAGAAGATCTTC. This translates into CASSSGLQKIF.